These T cell receptor beta chains were read from a single sample in a study of blood T cell repertoires in COVID-19. Here immunoSEQ multiplex PCR was the method, and the copy in TCRdb shows in-frame clones only, minus some. The data hold approximately 180,000 clones, with approximately 80% observed a single time. The specimen was PBMCs or T cells enriched from blood (not recorded which). The receptor source for this set is a woman aged 60-75 years with acute COVID-19. CDR3s include the opening cysteine and the closing phenylalanine or tryptophan. A D gene is named only where the DNA matches it firmly. Size is stated for part of the rows, as once, few or many counts, or as a class when the clone is expanded.

j_call | clone_size | d_call | v_call | cdr3_length | cdr3_aa | cdr3_nt
TRBJ1-2 | - | TRBD1 | TRBV6-5 | 13 | CASRDRGLGGYTF | TGTGCCAGCAGGGACAGGGGGCTAGGAGGCTACACCTTC
TRBJ1-2 | many | - | TRBV30 | 17 | CAWSLGGWRTGSYGYTF | TGTGCCTGGAGCTTAGGGGGTTGGAGGACGGGGAGCTATGGCTACACCTTC
TRBJ2-1 | - | TRBD2 | TRBV24-1 | 17 | CATSVTLAGVPYNEQFF | TGTGCCACCAGTGTGACACTAGCGGGGGTCCCCTACAATGAGCAGTTCTTC
TRBJ1-4 | - | - | TRBV10-1 | 12 | CASSESNGRLFF | TGCGCCAGCAGTGAGTCAAACGGGAGACTGTTTTTT
TRBJ1-4 | - | TRBD1 | TRBV3-1/TRBV3-2 | 14 | CASSQQGVGEKLFF | TGTGCCAGCAGCCAGCAGGGGGTTGGGGAAAAACTGTTTTTT
TRBJ1-2 | once | TRBD1 | TRBV29-1 | 12 | CSVRTGSYGYTF | TGCAGCGTTCGGACAGGGAGCTATGGCTACACCTTC
TRBJ2-1 | - | TRBD2 | TRBV27 | 15 | CASSLQRGLRGKQFF | TGTGCCAGCAGTTTACAGCGGGGTCTAAGAGGTAAGCAGTTCTTC
TRBJ2-2 | - | - | TRBV7-9 | 16 | CASSLEAHRGTGELFF | TGTGCCAGCAGCTTAGAAGCCCACCGGGGCACCGGGGAGCTGTTTTTT
TRBJ2-1 | - | - | TRBV11-2 | 17 | CASSFTQRTGSPNEQFF | TGTGCCAGCAGCTTCACTCAGCGCACGGGGTCACCCAATGAGCAGTTCTTC
TRBJ2-4 | - | - | TRBV10-2 | 13 | CASSESTLDLWYF | TGCGCCAGCAGTGAGTCGACCCTAGACCTCTGGTACTTC
TRBJ2-5 | - | - | TRBV4-3 | 15 | CASSQEARGSWTQYF | TGCGCCAGCAGCCAAGAAGCGCGAGGGAGTTGGACCCAGTACTTC
TRBJ2-1 | - | TRBD1 | TRBV28 | 15 | CASSFVTGTYNEQFF | TGTGCCAGCAGTTTCGTGACAGGGACCTACAATGAGCAGTTCTTC
TRBJ2-3 | - | - | TRBV4-3 | 15 | CASSQTGDVPDTQYF | TGCGCCAGCAGCCAAACGGGGGACGTGCCAGATACGCAGTATTTT
TRBJ2-1 | - | - | TRBV7-2 | 14 | CASLPPSSYNEQFF | TGTGCCAGCCTACCCCCAAGCTCCTACAATGAGCAGTTCTTC
TRBJ2-1 | few | TRBD2 | TRBV3-1/TRBV3-2 | 12 | CASSWGGNEQFF | TGTGCCAGCAGCTGGGGGGGGAATGAGCAGTTCTTC
TRBJ2-7 | - | - | TRBV5-4 | 13 | CASSFRETYEQYF | TGTGCCAGCAGCTTTCGAGAGACCTACGAGCAGTACTTC
TRBJ1-3 | - | - | TRBV7-2 | 15 | CASKMGGSSGNTIYF | TGTGCCAGCAAAATGGGGGGGAGCTCTGGAAACACCATATATTTT
TRBJ1-4 | - | TRBD1 | TRBV7-8 | 15 | CASSLGQLTNEKLFF | TGTGCCAGCAGCTTGGGACAGCTAACTAATGAAAAACTGTTTTTT
TRBJ1-2 | - | - | TRBV30 | 12 | CAWSVHDYGYTF | TGTGCCTGGAGTGTACATGACTATGGCTACACCTTC
TRBJ1-1 | once | - | TRBV2 | 12 | CASSEALLKAFF | TGTGCCAGCAGTGAAGCGCTCCTAAAAGCTTTCTTT
TRBJ2-2 | - | - | TRBV21-1 | 13 | CASSKLGTGELFF | TGTGCCAGCAGCAAACTCGGGACCGGGGAGCTGTTTTTT
TRBJ1-2 | - | - | TRBV27 | 13 | CASSFGGSSGYTF | TGTGCCAGCAGTTTCGGGGGATCGTCTGGCTACACCTTC
TRBJ2-3 | - | - | TRBV11-2 | 15 | CASSLGTPGGDTQYF | TGTGCCAGCAGCTTAGGTACCCCCGGGGGAGATACGCAGTATTTT
TRBJ2-3 | - | - | TRBV24-1 | 15 | CATSDSRRGADTQYF | TGTGCCACCAGTGACTCGCGGCGTGGCGCAGATACGCAGTATTTT
TRBJ1-2 | - | - | TRBV19 | 14 | CASRPRGSGYGYTF | TGTGCCAGTAGGCCCCGGGGGAGCGGCTATGGCTACACCTTC
TRBJ2-3 | - | - | TRBV5-4 | 15 | CASSPRGYSSDTQYF | TGTGCCAGCAGCCCCCGGGGGTACTCCTCCGATACGCAGTATTTT
TRBJ1-1 | - | - | TRBV4-1 | 18 | CASSQDYSPGSLNTEAFF | TGCGCCAGCAGCCAAGATTACTCCCCCGGGAGCCTGAACACTGAAGCTTTCTTT
TRBJ2-2 | - | TRBD2 | TRBV4-1 | 20 | CASSRLAGALLIGNTGELFF | TGCGCCAGCAGCCGGCTAGCGGGAGCCTTGCTAATTGGGAACACCGGGGAGCTGTTTTTT
TRBJ1-2 | - | - | TRBV6-5 | 13 | CASTPEAAGPTTF | TGTGCCAGCACTCCCGAGGCGGCAGGGCCCACCACCTTC
TRBJ1-2 | - | - | TRBV6-5 | 15 | CASSAHPARGYGYTF | TGTGCCAGCAGCGCACACCCGGCCAGGGGCTATGGCTACACCTTC
TRBJ1-2 | once | - | TRBV29-1 | 15 | CSVEPRATTNYGYTF | TGCAGCGTTGAACCCCGAGCCACTACGAACTATGGCTACACCTTC
TRBJ2-7 | - | TRBD2 | TRBV7-2 | 14 | CASSLGLAVTEQYF | TGTGCCAGCAGCCTGGGACTAGCGGTAACCGAGCAGTACTTC
TRBJ1-1 | - | - | TRBV19 | 13 | CASSDITGLEAFF | TGTGCCAGTAGCGACATTACAGGTCTTGAAGCTTTCTTT
TRBJ1-2 | - | - | TRBV3-1/TRBV3-2 | 14 | CASSQEMAGSGYTF | TGTGCCAGCAGCCAAGAAATGGCCGGGTCTGGCTACACCTTC
TRBJ1-3 | - | - | TRBV7-4 | 14 | CASSRQGPPCTIYF | TGTGCCAGCAGCCGTCAGGGGCCTCCGTGCACCATATATTTT
TRBJ1-5 | - | - | TRBV28 | 13 | CASSLSPLRPQHF | TGTGCCAGCAGTTTATCCCCTTTGCGGCCCCAGCATTTT
TRBJ1-3 | - | - | TRBV10-2 | 14 | CASRGGLSGNTIYF | TGCGCCAGCAGGGGGGGGCTCTCTGGAAACACCATATATTTT
TRBJ1-1 | - | - | TRBV12-3/TRBV12-4 | 13 | CASSFEGVEMAFF | TGTGCCAGCAGTTTCGAAGGGGTGGAGATGGCTTTCTTT
TRBJ2-1 | - | - | TRBV19 | 13 | CASRKDTYNEQFF | TGTGCCAGTAGGAAGGACACTTACAATGAGCAGTTCTTC
TRBJ2-1 | few | TRBD2 | TRBV19 | 17 | CASSQGTSGGLYNEQFF | TGTGCCAGTAGTCAAGGGACTAGCGGGGGCCTCTACAATGAGCAGTTCTTC
TRBJ2-3 | - | - | TRBV7-8 | 13 | CASLRARTDTQYF | TGTGCCAGTTTGCGGGCGAGGACAGATACGCAGTATTTT
TRBJ1-5 | - | TRBD1 | TRBV2 | 15 | CASDEDRVGNQPQHF | TGTGCCAGCGATGAGGACAGGGTGGGCAATCAGCCCCAGCATTTT
TRBJ2-7 | - | TRBD1 | TRBV27 | 16 | CASSPAPDRVAYEQYF | TGTGCCAGCAGCCCGGCCCCCGACAGGGTAGCCTACGAGCAGTACTTC
TRBJ2-3 | - | TRBD2 | TRBV7-2 | 16 | CASSLVGLAGAVRQYF | TGTGCCAGCAGCTTAGTGGGACTAGCGGGGGCTGTGCGGCAGTATTTT
TRBJ2-7 | few | - | TRBV21-1 | 11 | CANLVISEQYF | TGTGCCAACTTAGTAATATCCGAGCAGTACTTC
TRBJ1-2 | - | - | TRBV6-5 | 14 | CASSYEGISSGYTF | TGTGCCAGCAGTTACGAGGGAATTTCAAGTGGCTACACCTTC
TRBJ2-2 | once | - | TRBV4-3 | 15 | CASSQDGTRFGELFF | TGCGCCAGCAGCCAAGATGGGACAAGATTCGGGGAGCTGTTTTTT
TRBJ2-1 | few | - | TRBV4-1 | 17 | CASSQAGAGQYYNEQFF | TGCGCCAGCAGCCAAGCTGGGGCGGGGCAGTACTACAATGAGCAGTTCTTC
TRBJ1-1 | - | - | TRBV10-3 | 15 | CAISGRRGGGTEAFF | TGTGCCATCAGTGGACGACGGGGTGGTGGCACTGAAGCTTTCTTT
TRBJ2-7 | - | - | TRBV30 | 12 | CACGVLAYEQYF | TGTGCCTGCGGGGTACTGGCCTACGAGCAGTACTTC
TRBJ1-4 | - | TRBD1 | TRBV19 | 16 | CATLDRGRATNEKLFF | TGTGCCACCCTGGACAGGGGGCGTGCAACTAATGAAAAACTGTTTTTT
TRBJ1-1 | - | - | TRBV6-5 | 15 | CASRARGRGIPEAFF | TGTGCCAGCAGGGCCCGAGGCAGGGGAATCCCTGAAGCTTTCTTT
TRBJ2-7 | - | - | TRBV4-2 | 14 | CASSQVAVPYEQYF | TGTGCCAGCAGCCAAGTAGCTGTCCCCTACGAGCAGTACTTC
TRBJ2-5 | - | - | TRBV5-1 | 13 | CASSIDRTGTQYF | TGCGCCAGCAGCATCGACAGGACGGGGACCCAGTACTTC
TRBJ1-6 | - | - | TRBV19 | 18 | CASSMRPSVQQGRSPLHF | TGTGCCAGTAGTATGCGTCCTTCAGTCCAACAGGGACGGTCACCCCTCCACTTT
TRBJ2-7 | - | - | TRBV7-2 | 15 | CASSSLEDPSYEQYF | TGTGCCAGCAGCTCCCTGGAGGATCCTTCCTACGAGCAGTACTTC
TRBJ2-3 | - | TRBD2 | TRBV11-2 | 15 | CASSFASGYTDTQYF | TGTGCCAGCAGCTTCGCTAGCGGTTACACAGATACGCAGTATTTT
TRBJ1-3 | - | TRBD1 | TRBV10-3 | 15 | CAISERDRAGNTIYF | TGTGCCATCAGTGAGCGGGACAGGGCTGGAAACACCATATATTTT
TRBJ1-4 | once | TRBD1 | TRBV6-5 | 15 | CASRVRGTVNEKLFF | TGTGCCAGTCGGGTTCGGGGGACAGTCAATGAAAAACTGTTTTTT
TRBJ2-3 | - | - | TRBV3-1/TRBV3-2 | 18 | CASSQAPGVPKHTDTQYF | TGTGCCAGCAGCCAAGCCCCGGGAGTCCCGAAACATACAGATACGCAGTATTTT